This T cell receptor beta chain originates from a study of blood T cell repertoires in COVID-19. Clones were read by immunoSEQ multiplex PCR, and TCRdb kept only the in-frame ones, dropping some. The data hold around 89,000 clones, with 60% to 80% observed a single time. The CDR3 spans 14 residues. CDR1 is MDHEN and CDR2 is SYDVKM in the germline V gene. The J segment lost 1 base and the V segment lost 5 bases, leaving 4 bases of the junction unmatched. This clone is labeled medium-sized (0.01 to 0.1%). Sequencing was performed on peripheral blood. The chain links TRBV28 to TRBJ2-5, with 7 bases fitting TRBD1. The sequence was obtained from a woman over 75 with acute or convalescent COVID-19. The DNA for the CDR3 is TGTGCCAGCAGTGGGGACAGTACCCAAGAGACCCAGTACTTC. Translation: CASSGDSTQETQYF.